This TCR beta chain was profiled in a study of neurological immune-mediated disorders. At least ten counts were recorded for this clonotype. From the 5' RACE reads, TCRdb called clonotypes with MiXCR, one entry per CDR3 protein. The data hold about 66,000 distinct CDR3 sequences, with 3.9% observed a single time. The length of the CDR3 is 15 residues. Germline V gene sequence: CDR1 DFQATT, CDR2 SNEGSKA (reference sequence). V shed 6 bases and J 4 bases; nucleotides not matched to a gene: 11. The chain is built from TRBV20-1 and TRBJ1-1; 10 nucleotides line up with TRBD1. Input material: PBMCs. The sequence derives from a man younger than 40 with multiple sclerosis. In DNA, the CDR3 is TGCAGTGCAAAAGAGGGACAGGGGTCGGGCACTGAAGCTTTCTTT. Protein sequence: CSAKEGQGSGTEAFF.